A single sample is the source of the 27 T cell receptor beta chains below, sequenced in a study of long-term antiretroviral therapy in people with HIV. Sequencing used immunoSEQ v3.0 at survey level. Produced via immunoSEQ multiplex PCR; TCRdb's table is partial and in-frame only. Of 25,000 to 30,000 clones listed, approximately 90% were seen once; the top ten hold approximately 4%. Material: unsorted PBMCs, obtained 3.1 years after starting antiretroviral therapy. The receptors were sampled from a man younger than 35 with HIV.

This clone was seen a handful of times. The chain is built from TRBV6-6 and TRBJ1-5, with D hard to call. The germline gives CDR1 MNHNY, CDR2 SVGAGI (reference sequence). V was pared by 6 bases and J by 2 bases, with 8 bases between. The CDR3 extends over 13 amino acids. The CDR3: CASRISGNQPQHF. The CDR3 DNA reads TGTGCCAGCAGGATTAGCGGCAATCAGCCCCAGCATTTT.

The chain employs TRBV19 and TRBJ2-6; unclear D gene. The CDR3 has 14 amino acids. V lost 6 bases and J 0 bases, leaving 6 bases between the germline ends. From germline, CDR1 is LNHDA and CDR2 SQIVND (reference sequence). CDR3: CASSLSSGANVLTF. As DNA, the CDR3 is TGTGCCAGTAGCCTGAGCTCTGGGGCCAACGTCCTGACTTTC.

This chain joins TRBV4-2 and TRBJ2-2, with D possibly being TRBD2 (6 bases). This CDR3 is 15 amino acids long. V lost 0 bases and J 6 bases, leaving 11 bases between the germline ends. The V gene's germline CDR1 is LGHNA and CDR2 YNFKEQ. The CDR3 protein is CASSQDRGSAGELFF. CDR3 sequence (DNA): TGTGCCAGCAGCCAAGATCGGGGGTCGGCCGGGGAGCTGTTTTTT.

The rearrangement uses TRBV6-5 and TRBJ1-1; D is unresolved. The V end was cut by 7 bases, the J end by 2 bases, with 14 bases between. CDR3 length equals 14 residues. From germline, CDR1 is MNHEY and CDR2 SVGAGI. CDR3 coding DNA: TGTGCCAGCAACCCGGGAGGGTCAAACACTGAAGCTTTCTTT. This gives the protein CASNPGGSNTEAFF.

The table lists this clone with a count of one. CDR3 nucleotides: TGTGCCAGCAGCCAACGCCGCGGCACTGAAGCTTTCTTT. This gives the protein CASSQRRGTEAFF. The chain recombines TRBV11-3 with TRBJ1-1; no clear D gene. This CDR3 has 13 amino acids. Deletions cut 5 bases from V and 4 bases from J, with 11 bases between. Germline assignment: CDR1 SGHNT and CDR2 YENEEA.

This chain joins TRBV6-6 and TRBJ2-3; D not resolved. Germline lookup yields CDR1 MNHNY and CDR2 SVGAGI (reference sequence). V shed 5 bases and J shed 0 bases, with 12 bases lying between them. The CDR3 spans 15 residues. DNA of the CDR3: TGTGCCAGCAGTCCCGCCATATCTAGCACAGATACGCAGTATTTT. This translates into CASSPAISSTDTQYF.

This clone was counted between two and nine times. The V and J genes are TRBV5-5 and TRBJ1-5; D may be TRBD1 (6 bases). CDR3 length equals 17 residues. The ends were cut back, 0 bases at V and 7 bases at J, with 20 bases in the middle. CDR1 and CDR2 from the germline V gene are SGHKS and YYEKEE (reference sequence). The CDR3 nucleotides are TGTGCCAGCAGCTTGGGCTCGTGGGGATCTAGGGGGCAGCCCCAGCATTTT. Its translation: CASSLGSWGSRGQPQHF. Drawing the rest from reference TRBV5-5 and TRBJ1-5, the complete variable domain is DAGVTQSPTHLIKTRGQQVTLRCSPISGHKSVSWYQQVLGQGPQFIFQYYEKEERGRGNFPDRFSARQFPNYSSELNVNALLLGDSALYLCASSLGSWGSRGQPQHFGDGTRLSIL.

This rearrangement joins TRBV12-5 to TRBJ1-5, with a weak D call TRBD1 (5 bases). From germline, CDR1 is LGHNT and CDR2 FRNRAP. Trimming took 6 bases from V and 2 from J, leaving 11 bases between them. The CDR3 length is 14 residues. The CDR3 bases are TGTGCTAGTGGAACCCCGGGGGGCAATCAGCCCCAGCATTTT. Translating gives CASGTPGGNQPQHF.

The J gene is TRBJ2-2, the V gene TRBV9; D gene unclear. The V end was cut by 5 bases, the J end by 0 bases, with 8 bases between. Germline V gives CDR1 SGDLS, CDR2 YYNGEE. The CDR3 is made up of 14 amino acids. Written as DNA, the CDR3 is TGTGCCAGCAGTAAAGGTCCGAACACCGGGGAGCTGTTTTTT. It specifies CASSKGPNTGELFF.

This clone was seen once. This chain links TRBV5-6 with TRBJ1-4; no reliable D call. CDR3 length: 12 amino acids. In germline, CDR1 is SGHDT, CDR2 YYEEEE. V dropped 0 bases and J dropped 8 bases, with 5 bases sitting between them. In nucleotides, the CDR3 is TGTGCCAGCAGCTTGGACGGAGAAAAACTGTTTTTT. Protein product: CASSLDGEKLFF. The full variable domain, completed using reference TRBV5-6 and TRBJ1-4, is DAGVTQSPTHLIKTRGQQVTLRCSPKSGHDTVSWYQQALGQGPQFIFQYYEEEERQRGNFPDRFSGHQFPNYSSELNVNALLLGDSALYLCASSLDGEKLFFGSGTQLSVL.

This clone was seen once. The chain links TRBV30 to TRBJ2-7; TRBD1 might be the D (6 bases). This CDR3 region has 14 residues. Trimming cost V 0 bases and J 4 bases, with 13 bases left between them. CDR1 GTSNPN and CDR2 SVGIG come from the germline V gene (reference sequence). The CDR3 protein is CAWSVQSGTYEQYF. CDR3 sequence (DNA): TGTGCCTGGAGTGTACAGTCCGGGACATACGAGCAGTACTTC.

The rearrangement uses TRBV27 and TRBJ1-6; possibly TRBD1 for D (6 bases). CDR3 size: 14 residues. V was pared by 4 bases and J by 14 bases, with 18 bases between. CDR1 is MNHEY and CDR2 is SMNVEV in the germline V gene (reference sequence). The CDR3 spells CASSSKPHRGALHF. For the CDR3, the DNA is TGTGCCAGCAGTTCGAAGCCACATAGGGGGGCCCTCCACTTT.

The V and J genes are TRBV5-6 and TRBJ2-3; D ambiguous. The CDR3 covers 11 residues. CDR1 and CDR2 from the germline V gene are SGHDT and YYEEEE. Trimming pared 4 bases from V and 6 bases from J, leaving 6 bases between. The CDR3 region has the DNA TGTGCCAGCAGCACCGCCGATACGCAGTATTTT. Amino acid sequence: CASSTADTQYF.

The chain employs TRBV18 and TRBJ1-1; D not resolved. V was pared by 6 bases and J by 0 bases, with 8 bases between. The CDR3 spans 13 residues. CDR1 is KGHSH, CDR2 LQKENI, per germline. The DNA for the CDR3 is TGTGCCAGCTCGCCGCAGGTGAACACTGAAGCTTTCTTT. It yields the protein CASSPQVNTEAFF. Looking up the rest from reference TRBV18 and TRBJ1-1 gives the full variable domain: NAGVMQNPRHLVRRRGQEARLRCSPMKGHSHVYWYRQLPEEGLKFMVYLQKENIIDESGMPKERFSAEFPKEGPSILRIQQVVRGDSAAYFCASSPQVNTEAFFGQGTRLTVV.

The rearrangement links TRBV7-2 to TRBJ2-1; 11 bases are shared with TRBD2. From germline, CDR1 is SGHTA and CDR2 FQGNSA. Trimming at V came to 5 bases and at J to 10 bases, leaving 16 bases not matched to a gene. The CDR3 runs 17 residues. The CDR3 is CASSLNAGQLAGGEQFF. In nucleotides, the CDR3 is TGTGCCAGCAGCCTTAACGCCGGCCAGCTAGCGGGAGGAGAGCAGTTCTTC. Variable domain in full (rest from reference TRBV7-2 and TRBJ2-1): GAGVSQSPSNKVTEKGKDVELRCDPISGHTALYWYRQSLGQGLEFLIYFQGNSAPDKSGLPSDRFSAERTGGSVSTLTIQRTQQEDSAVYLCASSLNAGQLAGGEQFFGPGTRLTVL.

This chain joins TRBV2 and TRBJ1-2; D ambiguous. This CDR3 is built from 12 residues. Germline V gene lookup returns CDR1 SNHLY and CDR2 FYNNEI. The CDR3 region has the DNA TGTGCGAGCGAGGAGGGCGGCTATGGCTACACCTTC. This gives the protein CASEEGGYGYTF.

This chain joins TRBV5-6 and TRBJ1-2; D is perhaps TRBD1 (6 bases). The V end lost 0 bases, the J end lost 2 bases, and 8 bases lay between the germline ends. The CDR3 totals 14 residues. Germline CDR1 and CDR2: SGHDT and YYEEEE. CDR3 protein: CASSLGGTNYGYTF. The CDR3 DNA is TGTGCCAGCAGCTTGGGCGGGACAAACTATGGCTACACCTTC.

The V call is TRBV10-3, the J call TRBJ2-2; 13 bases fit TRBD2. The CDR3 has 19 residues. The J segment lost 2 bases and the V segment lost 6 bases, leaving 12 bases of the junction unmatched. In germline, CDR1 is ENHRY, CDR2 SYGVKD. CDR3 coding DNA: TGTGCCATCAGCACTACCCGGACTAGCGGGGGCCCAAACACCGGGGAGCTGTTTTTT. Translated, it gives CAISTTRTSGGPNTGELFF.

The chain combines TRBV4-2 with TRBJ2-1; 7 bases agree with TRBD1. The CDR3 runs to 13 residues. Germline assignment: CDR1 LGHNA and CDR2 YNFKEQ. V gave up 5 bases and J gave up 5 bases; unmatched junction bases: 3. CDR3 protein: CASSEGQDNEQFF. In DNA form, the CDR3 reads TGTGCCAGCAGCGAAGGACAGGACAATGAGCAGTTCTTC.

The chain has TRBV9 and TRBJ1-1; the D gene is possibly TRBD1 (5 bases). Trimming left V 9 bases short and J 3 bases short, with 15 bases between. Germline CDR1 SGDLS, CDR2 YYNGEE. This CDR3 contains 13 residues. The CDR3 sequence: CATPGTDDTEAFF. The CDR3 region has the DNA TGTGCCACCCCCGGGACGGATGACACTGAAGCTTTCTTT. Complete variable domain (other parts from reference TRBV9 and TRBJ1-1): DSGVTQTPKHLITATGQRVTLRCSPRSGDLSVYWYQQSLDQGLQFLIQYYNGEERAKGNILERFSAQQFPDLHSELNLSSLELGDSALYFCATPGTDDTEAFFGQGTRLTVV.

Here the CDR3 reads CASGSGFNQPQHF. CDR3 nucleotides: TGTGCTAGTGGTTCAGGTTTCAATCAGCCCCAGCATTTT. The chain has TRBV12-5 and TRBJ1-5; D is unresolved. CDR1 LGHNT and CDR2 FRNRAP come from the germline V gene. The CDR3 has 13 amino acids. With 4 bases removed from V and 3 bases from J, the gap between germline ends came to 7 bases.

The V gene is TRBV29-1, the J gene TRBJ2-6, with D uncertain. The CDR3 is 14 amino acids. Germline lookup yields CDR1 SQVTM and CDR2 ANQGSEA. Deletions cut 3 bases from V and 9 bases from J, with 15 bases between. CDR3 nucleotides: TGCAGCGTTGAGGACGCAAGGGTTTTCAACGTCCTGACTTTC. Translating gives CSVEDARVFNVLTF.

The chain recombines TRBV7-8 with TRBJ1-2, with TRBD1 identical over 8 bases. Germline lookup yields CDR1 SGHVS and CDR2 FQNEAQ. J gave up 4 bases and V 1 base, and 11 bases lay outside the gene matches. The CDR3 runs to 17 residues. The CDR3 reads CASSLDGRGRLSYGYTF. The CDR3, as DNA: TGTGCCAGCAGCTTAGATGGCAGGGGGCGGTTGAGCTATGGCTACACCTTC.

The chain joins TRBV6-5 to TRBJ2-2; D is unresolved. The V end was cut by 2 bases, the J end by 0 bases, with 4 bases between. The germline V gene has CDR1 MNHEY and CDR2 SVGAGI. This CDR3 comprises 14 residues. The CDR3 nucleotides are TGTGCCAGCAGTTACGGACCGAACACCGGGGAGCTGTTTTTT. This encodes CASSYGPNTGELFF.

The genes are TRBV19 and TRBJ2-1, with unresolved D. The CDR3 runs 16 residues. V lost 2 bases and J lost 0, with 11 bases in between. The V gene's germline CDR1 is LNHDA and CDR2 SQIVND (reference sequence). The CDR3 coding sequence is TGTGCCAGTAGTATAATCAAACTTACCTCCTACAATGAGCAGTTCTTC. Residues: CASSIIKLTSYNEQFF.

The chain carries TRBV19 and TRBJ2-1; no clear D. The CDR3 runs 13 residues. Trimming took off 4 bases at V and 4 bases at J, with 8 bases between the two ends. Germline CDR1 and CDR2: LNHDA and SQIVND (reference sequence). The CDR3 loop is CASSNRDYNEQFF. CDR3 nucleotide sequence: TGTGCCAGTAGTAACCGTGATTACAATGAGCAGTTCTTC.

The chain carries TRBV19 and TRBJ1-5, with a tentative D call TRBD1 (6 bases). The CDR3 contains 17 residues. The V gene lost 7 bases and the J gene lost 6 bases, with 25 bases spanning the gap. The germline V gene encodes CDR1 LNHDA and CDR2 SQIVND (reference sequence). The CDR3 loop is CASNQRGGARGGQPQHF. The CDR3 bases are TGTGCCAGTAATCAGCGGGGGGGCGCACGGGGCGGTCAGCCCCAGCATTTT. The full variable domain, completed using reference TRBV19 and TRBJ1-5, is DGGITQSPKYLFRKEGQNVTLSCEQNLNHDAMYWYRQDPGQGLRLIYYSQIVNDFQKGDIAEGYSVSREKKESFPLTVTSAQKNPTAFYLCASNQRGGARGGQPQHFGDGTRLSIL.